The present entry profiles one T cell receptor (beta chain) with its context. Its antigen is unknown. Whoever was chosen for sequencing had shown CD8+CD57+ cell expansion by flow cytometry. The enrolled patients all had severe acquired aplastic anemia. Patients had undergone no therapy by the time their blood was sampled. This entry belongs to a study of CD8+CD57+ T cells in acquired aplastic anemia. Whole-study results and caveats: Researchers report that twenty-nine CD8+ CDR3 sequences appeared in both patients and controls.

Genomic DNA, serving as template, underwent TCR beta VDJ and CDR3 profiling. MiXCR was run by TCRdb on the reads, yielding one entry per CDR3 protein. The sample lists roughly 120,000 distinct CDR3 sequences, over 55% occurring once. Germline-derived CDR1 and CDR2 are SGHRS and YFSETQ. The junction had 8 bases not matched to a gene; V was cut back by 4 bases and J by 5 bases. CDR3 size: 14 residues. This chain connects TRBV5-1 to TRBJ2-5; 7 bases fit TRBD1. The sequence derives from a human donor with aplastic anemia. The sequencing sample was made of sorted CD4+, CD8+, or CD8+CD57+ T cells (not recorded which) from PBMCs. The CDR3 nucleotides are TGCGCCAGCAGCGTTGACAGGGCGAGTGAGACCCAGTACTTC. Translating gives CASSVDRASETQYF.